This record looks at one T cell receptor beta chain sequence and its context. The specificity of this receptor is unknown. The sample holds no much larger clone one base away, and base qualities are not on file. The data were obtained in a study of T and B cells in COVID-19 patients (dated by TCRdb to between 2020 and 2021). Broadly, across the study: In this study, adaptive immunity was profiled in COVID-19 patients who either had active infection or had recovered, using TRB and IGH repertoire sequencing of peripheral blood. A median age of around 33 years was recorded in the recovered cohort versus 55 to 70 years in the active-infection cohort. Repertoire analyses used an age-matched reference group of 35 to 40 healthy donors who were negative for COVID-19 antibodies as the comparison. Up to about 10 follow-up blood samples were collected per patient, with some samples spanning different disease stages in the same individual. In the active-infection cohort, about 90% of the roughly 20 patients had comorbidities linked to unfavorable COVID-19 outcome. Two patients were in both the active and recovered cohorts because samples existed from active disease and from after recovery. In the active-infection cohort, about 60% of the 20 patients were critically ill and required mechanical ventilation or ECMO. Over 7.5 million TCR sequences were analysed from a TCR and BCR sequence repository that comprised some 37 patients and 69 time points. A recovered cohort was made up of 15 to 19 patients contributing roughly 21 samples, mostly after mild to moderate COVID-19 managed as outpatients. Results the study describes overall, beyond this receptor: Specific T cell subsets (CD4+/Treg/CD8+) and sorted SARS-CoV-2-responsive or tetramer+ T cells had not yet been sequenced, and these experiments were ongoing. TRB repertoires were found to be highly clonal in active COVID-19, whereas diversity and richness at recovery were found to rise above healthy donor levels. Patients with COVID-19 were reported to show strongly skewed TRBV/TRBJ gene usage. The recovered cohort had roughly 2,100 exclusive TCR clusters, including 31 low-pGen clusters. The size of the cohort was considered insufficient for assessing HLA contributions to COVID-19 susceptibility or severity. Few blood samples were available from mildly ill patients while symptoms were present or from severe cases at early time points. The reported TCR clusters were stated to require prospective validation before clinical use.

Sequencing was performed on an Illumina MiSeq. Multiplex PCR with BIOMED2 TRB-A/B primer pools was used to amplify TRB rearrangements. Illumina-compatible adapters and 7-nucleotide sample barcodes were attached to the amplicons through two consecutive PCRs. All library PCRs used Phusion HS II polymerase. Amplicons were purified from gel with the NucleoSpin Gel and PCR Clean-up kit, quantified on Qubit, and pooled at about 4 nM. Amplicon pool quality was checked on an Agilent 2100 Bioanalyzer before Illumina next-generation sequencing. In the original analysis: MiXCR 3.0.8 with the default MiXCR reference library was used to annotate TRB rearrangements. Non-productive reads and sequences with fewer than 2 reads were excluded, and each unique CDR3 nucleotide sequence counted as one clone. Clonality, diversity, richness and V-J gene usage were computed in R 3.5.1. GLIPH2 was used to cluster TCRs based on CDR3 similarity, and OLGA was used to calculate the generation probabilities. Only GLIPH2 clusters with at least four unique TCR clonotypes present in at least three individuals were retained. TCRdb applied fastp at Q25 and MiXCR to the public reads, then kept only in-frame beta chains. All rows with the same CDR3 protein become a single entry with the most common DNA and genes. The V and J calls, along with clone size, are taken from TCRdb and not from the paper's own processing. Here the sample has about 7,200 distinct CDR3 sequences; about a third occur a single time. In total, the top ten clones hold 20% to 30% of the sample.

Genomic DNA extracted from blood was used in amounts of 250-500 ng for amplification of TRB repertoires. A distance of 26 bases separates the germline ends of V and J, which lose 2 bases and 2 bases respectively. Based on the germline V gene, the CDR1 and CDR2 sequences are SGHDT and YYEEEE. Its CDR3 holds 20 amino acids, cysteine through phenylalanine. Of all the DNA, just the CDR3 is kept, 60 bases in frame from base 1. The source material was blood. This TCR was recovered from a human donor who had recovered from COVID-19. Recombination linked TRBV5-6 to TRBJ2-1, and perhaps TRBD2 as D gene, on 5 matching bases. The CDR3 loop reads CASSFFVTTAYDLPYNEQFF. Read as DNA, the sequence is TGTGCCAGCAGCTTCTTCGTGACTACCGCCTACGACCTCCCCTACAATGAGCAGTTCTTC.